This TCR beta chain comes out of a study of OX40 agonist ivuxolimab in advanced cancers. At the level of the study: Past anti-PD-1, anti-PD-L1 or anti-CTLA-4 therapy was accepted, and roughly 38% had received some. General study results and limits: Some of the nonresponding patients also showed low levels of normalized T-cell clonal expansion. Mean expanded clone counts were higher in CD8+ than CD4+ T cells.

The germline V gene has CDR1 SNHLY and CDR2 FYNNEI. Between the trimmed V and J ends, which lost 3 bases and 4 bases, there was a span of 10 bases. This CDR3 contains 14 residues. TCRdb's copy holds only in-frame clones and misses some; the assay was immunoSEQ multiplex PCR. Of about 67,000 clones listed, 80% are singletons. With respect to this clone: The antigen remains unidentified.

The chain couples TRBV2 to TRBJ1-3; a possible D gene is TRBD1 (5 bases). Here the sequenced sample was CD4+ or CD8+ T cells sorted from blood, taken in a trial of the OX40 agonist ivuxolimab. This clonotype was sampled from an adult with an advanced solid tumor such as melanoma, head and neck, liver or kidney cancer. The CDR3 loop reads CASSDRAAGNTIYF. The DNA for the CDR3 is TGTGCCAGCAGTGACAGGGCCGCCGGAAACACCATATATTTT.